The 26 T cell receptor beta chains listed next were all sequenced from one sample in a study of human T cells and chemical hapten exposure. Time point reported: patch test 2, 6 weeks after DPC sensitization. The sample's treatment: therapeutic diphenylcyclopropenone sensitization with weekly scalp DPC. TCRdb called the RACE reads again in MiXCR, with one record for every CDR3 protein. The sample holds 360,000 or so distinct CDR3 sequences, about 6.9% seen once. Sequenced material: whole blood, taken in connection with sensitization to the hapten diphenylcyclopropenone (DPC). These receptors were obtained from a woman under 30 with alopecia areata. Some clones in this sample may be carry-over from other donors' samples.

The chain joins TRBV14 to TRBJ1-3, with D uncertain. Per the germline V gene, CDR1 is SGHDN and CDR2 is FVKESK. The V end lost 3 bases, the J end lost 1 base, and 7 bases lay between the germline ends. The CDR3 totals 14 residues. The DNA of the CDR3 is TGTGCCAGCAGCCATATCTCTTCTGGAAACACCATATATTTT. Amino acids: CASSHISSGNTIYF.

This clonotype was recorded a few times. The genes are TRBV6-2 or TRBV6-3 and TRBJ1-2; 7 nucleotides align to TRBD1. V trimming: 4 bases; J trimming: 0 bases; junction bases outside the gene matches: 2. CDR1 and CDR2 (germline): MNHEY, SVGEGT. The CDR3 loop spans 14 amino acids. The CDR3 DNA is TGTGCCAGCAGTTCCGGGACAGCTAACTATGGCTACACCTTC. As protein: CASSSGTANYGYTF.

This clonotype has a count of ten or more. This chain joins TRBV20-1 and TRBJ2-7, with a weak D call TRBD1 (6 bases). The germline CDR1 and CDR2 sequences are DFQATT and SNEGSKA (reference sequence). With 6 bases removed from V and 6 bases from J, the gap between germline ends came to 15 bases. The CDR3 is 12 residues long. The CDR3 sequence is CSALGTTPEQYF. CDR3 nucleotides: TGCAGTGCCCTTGGGACAACGCCCGAGCAGTACTTC.

The chain links TRBV7-6 to TRBJ1-6; D gene unclear. The CDR3 runs 15 residues. Between the trimmed V and J ends, which lost 6 bases and 0 bases, there was a span of 9 bases. Germline CDR1 and CDR2: SGHVS and FNYEAQ. CDR3 in amino acids: CASSGESSYNSPLHF. In DNA, the CDR3 is TGTGCCAGCAGTGGCGAGAGCTCCTATAATTCACCCCTCCACTTT.

This clonotype was counted many times. The chain joins TRBV7-2 to TRBJ2-4, with TRBD2 as a possible D gene (5 bases). CDR3 size: 11 residues. The V and J ends lost 5 bases and 11 bases respectively, with 10 bases between them. Germline assignment: CDR1 SGHTA and CDR2 FQGNSA. The CDR3 reads CASSLLGVQYF. CDR3 nucleotides: TGTGCCAGCAGCCTACTCGGGGTTCAGTACTTC.

This clonotype showed up just a few times. The chain is built from TRBV6-6 and TRBJ1-1, with 11 bases fitting TRBD1. V lost 0 bases to trimming and J lost 6 bases; unmatched junction nucleotides: 0. The CDR3 extends over 14 amino acids. Germline V CDR1 and CDR2: MNHNY, SVGAGI (reference sequence). The CDR3 DNA sequence: TGTGCCAGCAGTTACTCGGGACAGGGGGCTGAAGCTTTCTTT. The encoded protein is CASSYSGQGAEAFF.

This clonotype was counted only a few times. The chain combines TRBV6-2 or TRBV6-3 with TRBJ1-1; tentative D call: TRBD1 (5 bases). The CDR3 totals 15 residues. Trimming left V 4 bases short and J 0 bases short, with 12 bases between. Germline CDR1 MNHEY, CDR2 SVGEGT. CDR3 DNA: TGTGCCAGCAGTTTACCGGGACTTCTGAACACTGAAGCTTTCTTT. Translated: CASSLPGLLNTEAFF.

This clonotype was counted at least ten times. The chain recombines TRBV7-2 with TRBJ1-3, with D perhaps TRBD1 (5 bases). The CDR3 consists of 18 residues. Germline V gives CDR1 SGHTA, CDR2 FQGNSA. Trimming left V 2 bases short and J 0 bases short, with 17 bases between. The DNA for the CDR3 is TGTGCCAGCAGCTTAAGTGTTTATGTAGACAGCTCTGGAAACACCATATATTTT. Translation gives CASSLSVYVDSSGNTIYF.

This chain joins TRBV6-2 or TRBV6-3 and TRBJ2-3; D gene unclear. The ends were cut back, 2 bases at V and 4 bases at J, with 13 bases in the middle. In germline, CDR1 is MNHEY, CDR2 SVGEGT. The CDR3 extends over 15 amino acids. The CDR3 region has the DNA TGTGCCAGCAGTTACGATAACCCCACGTCAGATACGCAGTATTTT. It yields the protein CASSYDNPTSDTQYF.

The table lists this clonotype with many counts. The gene calls are TRBV15 and TRBJ1-1; no clear D. The germline CDR1 and CDR2 sequences are LNHNV and YYDKDF (reference sequence). V lost 0 bases, J lost 2 bases, and 13 bases lay in between. The CDR3 is 16 amino acids. CDR3 protein: CATSRDLAAANTEAFF. The CDR3 coding sequence is TGTGCCACCAGCAGAGATCTGGCAGCGGCCAACACTGAAGCTTTCTTT.

The table lists this clonotype with many counts. The chain joins TRBV20-1 to TRBJ1-2; D is possibly TRBD1 (5 bases). Per germline, CDR1 DFQATT and CDR2 SNEGSKA (reference sequence). Trimming removed 5 bases from V and 0 bases from J, with 13 bases in between. The CDR3 has 14 amino acids. CDR3: CSAPDSPSNYGYTF. Here the CDR3 DNA reads TGCAGTGCTCCCGACAGCCCTTCTAACTATGGCTACACCTTC.

J is TRBJ2-3 and V is TRBV7-2; TRBD2 matches at 14 bases. Trimming removed 5 bases from V and 5 bases from J; junction bases left unmatched: 9. CDR1 SGHTA and CDR2 FQGNSA come from the germline V gene. CDR3 length: 17 amino acids. The CDR3 sequence: CASSQTPGLAGEDTQYF. CDR3 in DNA: TGTGCCAGCAGCCAAACGCCGGGACTAGCGGGGGAAGATACGCAGTATTTT.

This clonotype was recorded a few times. The chain uses TRBV20-1 and TRBJ2-2; 7 nucleotides match TRBD1. The CDR3 loop spans 14 amino acids. Germline V gene lookup returns CDR1 DFQATT and CDR2 SNEGSKA (reference sequence). After removal of 8 bases from V and 3 bases from J, the junction contained 9 bases not matched to a gene. The CDR3 DNA reads as TGCAGTTCGAGGCGGACAGGCTACACCGGGGAGCTGTTTTTT. It encodes CSSRRTGYTGELFF.

This clonotype was observed many times. The rearrangement uses TRBV7-8 and TRBJ2-7; TRBD2 matches at 9 bases. The germline CDR1 and CDR2 sequences are SGHVS and FQNEAQ. The CDR3 consists of 16 residues. The V and J ends lost 1 base and 2 bases, in that order; junction bases with no gene match: 6. The CDR3 DNA is TGTGCCAGCAGCTTAGAGGCCCTAGCGGGGCCCTACGAGCAGTACTTC. This gives the protein CASSLEALAGPYEQYF.

This clonotype was seen a handful of times. The V call is TRBV7-2, the J call TRBJ2-1; 7 nucleotides match TRBD1. Per the germline V gene, CDR1 is SGHTA and CDR2 is FQGNSA. V dropped 5 bases and J dropped 10; count of bases not matched to a gene: 5. This CDR3 region has 12 residues. The chain's CDR3 is CASSQGEQEQFF. CDR3 bases: TGTGCCAGCAGCCAGGGGGAGCAGGAGCAGTTCTTC.

A note on this clonotype: A much larger clone differs by one base, so this may be a read error. This chain connects TRBV29-1 to TRBJ1-3; no definite D call. CDR3 length: 12 residues. The V end was cut by 4 bases, the J end by 3 bases, with 7 bases between. Germline V gene data show CDR1 as SQVTM and CDR2 as ANQGSEA. The CDR3 here is CSVVRIGNTIYF. DNA of the CDR3: TGCAGCGTTGTCAGAATTGGAAACACCATATATTTT.

This clonotype was seen only a few times. This sequence joins TRBV6-6 and TRBJ2-7; 7 positions agree with TRBD2. Germline loops: CDR1 MNHNY, CDR2 SVGAGI (reference sequence). The J segment lost 2 bases and the V segment lost 6 bases, leaving 7 bases of the junction unmatched. The CDR3 extends over 14 amino acids. The CDR3 DNA sequence: TGTGCCAGCAGAGCGAGCGGGGCGGCCTACGAGCAGTACTTC. Translated: CASRASGAAYEQYF.

V usage is TRBV20-1 and J usage is TRBJ2-7; possible D gene TRBD2, 5 bases. The CDR3 runs to 14 residues. V shed 2 bases and J shed 5 bases, with 16 bases lying between them. Germline values: CDR1 DFQATT, CDR2 SNEGSKA (reference sequence). The CDR3: CSARWVTSRDEQYF. CDR3 DNA sequence: TGCAGTGCTAGATGGGTCACTAGTCGGGACGAGCAGTACTTC.

This clonotype was detected many times. The rearrangement joins TRBV5-5 to TRBJ2-3, with D perhaps TRBD2 (6 bases). The length of the CDR3 is 18 residues. The V and J ends lost 1 base and 2 bases respectively, with 20 bases between them. Germline CDR1 is SGHKS and CDR2 is YYEKEE (reference sequence). The CDR3 sequence: CASSLLRDFSPPTDTQYF. The CDR3 DNA is TGTGCCAGCAGCTTGCTCCGGGACTTTTCTCCCCCCACAGATACGCAGTATTTT.

This rearrangement joins TRBV7-2 to TRBJ2-3; D perhaps matches TRBD2 (5 bases). This CDR3 is 13 amino acids long. CDR1 and CDR2 (germline): SGHTA, FQGNSA. V shed 6 bases and J shed 14 bases, with 21 bases lying between them. The CDR3 loop reads CASSRIGSTRGYF. The CDR3 DNA reads as TGTGCCAGCAGTCGAATAGGGTCCACACGGGGGTATTTT.

The J gene is TRBJ1-6, the V gene TRBV7-6; D is unresolved. The V end lost 1 base, the J end lost 10 bases, and 17 bases lay between the germline ends. Germline V CDR1 and CDR2: SGHVS, FNYEAQ. The CDR3 length is 16 residues. This CDR3 reads CASSLVAEAAQSPLHF. The DNA of the CDR3 is TGTGCCAGCAGCTTAGTCGCGGAGGCCGCCCAGTCACCCCTCCACTTT.

CDR3 loop: CSAREGGKGYNSPLHF. The CDR3 DNA reads as TGCAGTGCTAGAGAGGGGGGTAAAGGCTATAATTCACCCCTCCACTTT. The V call is TRBV20-1, the J call TRBJ1-6; D is possibly TRBD1 (5 bases). The CDR3 extends over 16 amino acids. Germline V CDR1 and CDR2: DFQATT, SNEGSKA (reference sequence). Trimming stripped 0 bases from V and 3 bases from J, with 12 bases between.

There are many counts of this clonotype. The chain uses TRBV6-5 and TRBJ1-2; D is uncertain. The CDR3 sequence is 16 residues long. Germline CDR1 and CDR2: MNHEY and SVGAGI. V lost 4 bases to trimming and J lost 2 bases, with 17 bases between them. The CDR3 DNA sequence: TGTGCCAGCAGTTCCACTTTCCGGACGGGCAACTATGGCTACACCTTC. Its protein is CASSSTFRTGNYGYTF.

CDR3 coding DNA: TGCAGCGCAGGTACCGGGACTAGCGGCGCATACAATGAGCAGTTCTTC. Amino acid sequence: CSAGTGTSGAYNEQFF. The rearrangement links TRBV29-1 to TRBJ2-1, with 11 bases lining up with TRBD2. Trimming removed 7 bases from V and 4 bases from J; junction bases left unmatched: 12. The CDR3 has 16 residues. The V gene's germline CDR1 is SQVTM and CDR2 ANQGSEA.

This clonotype appeared a few times. The chain uses TRBV7-9 and TRBJ1-6, with a tentative D call TRBD1 (6 bases). The CDR3 is made up of 15 amino acids. Looked up from germline, CDR1 is SEHNR and CDR2 is FQNEAQ (reference sequence). The V gene lost 4 bases and the J gene lost 6 bases, with 13 bases spanning the gap. CDR3 nucleotides: TGTGCCAGCAGCTCCGGGCAGGGGCTTAATTCACCCCTCCACTTT. The encoded protein is CASSSGQGLNSPLHF.

This clonotype was counted between two and nine times. Written as DNA, the CDR3 is TGTGCCAGCAGCTTTCTAGCGGGGGGCTCAGAGACCCAGTACTTC. It is translated as CASSFLAGGSETQYF. The chain employs TRBV7-2 and TRBJ2-5; TRBD2 agrees at 11 bases. The CDR3 extends over 15 amino acids. Germline lookup yields CDR1 SGHTA and CDR2 FQGNSA. J lost 4 bases, V lost 3 bases, and 4 bases had no gene match.